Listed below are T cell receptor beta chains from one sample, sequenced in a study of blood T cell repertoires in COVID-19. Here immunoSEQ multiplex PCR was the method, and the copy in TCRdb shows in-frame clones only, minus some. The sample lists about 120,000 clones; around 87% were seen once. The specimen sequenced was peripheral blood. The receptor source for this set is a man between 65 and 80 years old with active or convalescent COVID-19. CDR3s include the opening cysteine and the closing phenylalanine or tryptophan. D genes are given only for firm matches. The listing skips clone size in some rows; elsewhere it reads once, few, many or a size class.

CASSRRQGFNEQYF | TGCGCCAGCAGTCGCCGACAGGGTTTTAACGAGCAGTACTTC | TRBJ2-7 | TRBV23-1 | TRBD1 | NA
CASSPGQGVVADTQYF | TGTGCCAGCAGCCCGGGACAGGGGGTGGTCGCAGATACGCAGTATTTT | TRBJ2-3 | TRBV7-2 | TRBD1 | NA
CAISESTTGGYYGYTF | TGTGCCATCAGTGAGTCGACGACAGGGGGCTACTATGGCTACACCTTC | TRBJ1-2 | TRBV10-3 | TRBD1 | NA
CASSTGQGHDEKLFF | TGCGCCAGCAGCACGGGACAGGGGCATGACGAAAAACTGTTTTTT | TRBJ1-4 | TRBV5-1 | TRBD1 | NA
CASIGNPPGELFF | TGTGCCAGCATCGGGAACCCGCCCGGGGAGCTGTTTTTT | TRBJ2-2 | TRBV28 | NA | NA
CASFPLTGARNEQFF | TGTGCCAGCTTCCCATTAACAGGGGCCAGGAATGAGCAGTTCTTC | TRBJ2-1 | TRBV6-5 | TRBD1 | NA
CASSFSGGTDTQYF | TGTGCCAGCAGCTTCAGCGGGGGCACAGATACGCAGTATTTT | TRBJ2-3 | TRBV7-2 | TRBD2 | NA
CASGTSGGETQYF | TGTGCCAGCGGGACTAGCGGGGGGGAGACCCAGTACTTC | TRBJ2-5 | TRBV7-2 | TRBD2 | NA
CASSMDIYGYTF | TGTGCCAGCAGTATGGACATCTATGGCTACACCTTC | TRBJ1-2 | TRBV25-1 | NA | NA
CASSLAIDSYEQYF | TGTGCCAGCAGCTTAGCTATTGACAGCTACGAGCAGTACTTC | TRBJ2-7 | TRBV11-1 | NA | NA
CASSELTELNTEAFF | TGTGCCAGCAGCGAATTGACAGAGCTGAACACTGAAGCTTTCTTT | TRBJ1-1 | TRBV6-2/TRBV6-3 | NA | NA
CASSQNRGNEQFF | TGTGCCAGCAGCCAGAACAGGGGCAATGAGCAGTTCTTC | TRBJ2-1 | TRBV7-8 | TRBD1 | NA
CASSPLDRSQETQYF | TGCGCCAGCAGCCCCCTGGACAGGTCCCAAGAGACCCAGTACTTC | TRBJ2-5 | TRBV5-1 | TRBD1 | NA
CASFYRGAFF | TGTGCCAGCTTTTACAGGGGGGCTTTCTTT | TRBJ1-1 | TRBV28 | TRBD1 | NA
CASRRTPTYEQYF | TGTGCCAGCAGGAGGACACCGACCTACGAGCAGTACTTC | TRBJ2-7 | TRBV27 | NA | NA
CASSQGTGGSQPQHF | TGTGCCAGCAGCCAGGGAACAGGGGGCAGTCAGCCCCAGCATTTT | TRBJ1-5 | TRBV3-1/TRBV3-2 | TRBD1 | NA
CASSSGGPGQGYEQYF | TGTGCCAGCAGCTCGGGGGGACCGGGACAGGGCTACGAGCAGTACTTC | TRBJ2-7 | TRBV5-5 | TRBD1 | NA
CASSIKDRGGQFF | TGTGCCAGCTCTATAAAGGACAGGGGGGGGCAGTTCTTC | TRBJ2-1 | TRBV18 | TRBD1 | NA
CASMAGNQPQHF | TGTGCCAGTATGGCGGGGAATCAGCCCCAGCATTTT | TRBJ1-5 | TRBV19 | NA | NA
CASSVGPANTEAFF | TGTGCCAGCAGCGTGGGCCCCGCGAACACTGAAGCTTTCTTT | TRBJ1-1 | TRBV9 | NA | few
CASSLPQGAGANVLTF | TGTGCCAGCAGCTTGCCACAGGGGGCTGGGGCCAACGTCCTGACTTTC | TRBJ2-6 | TRBV5-6 | TRBD1 | NA
CASSSEQETQYF | TGCGCCAGCAGCTCCGAGCAAGAGACCCAGTACTTC | TRBJ2-5 | TRBV5-1 | NA | NA
CASSFSTNNSPLHF | TGTGCCAGCAGTTTCTCGACTAATAATTCACCCCTCCACTTT | TRBJ1-6 | TRBV27 | NA | NA
CASSLSGLGGGELFF | TGTGCCAGCAGTTTGTCCGGACTCGGGGGCGGGGAGCTGTTTTTT | TRBJ2-2 | TRBV28 | NA | NA
CASSPNYSSYDLYF | TGTGCCAGCAGCCCGAATTATAGCTCCTACGACCTGTACTTC | TRBJ2-7 | TRBV9 | NA | NA
CASSPRQGQTYEQYF | TGTGCCAGCAGCCCTCGACAGGGTCAGACCTACGAGCAGTACTTC | TRBJ2-7 | TRBV7-9 | TRBD1 | NA
CASSRGDRVNTEAFF | TGTGCCAGTAGTAGAGGGGACAGGGTAAACACTGAAGCTTTCTTT | TRBJ1-1 | TRBV19 | TRBD1 | NA
CSASAGRSTYNEQFF | TGCAGTGCTAGTGCCGGGAGGAGTACCTACAATGAGCAGTTCTTC | TRBJ2-1 | TRBV20-1 | TRBD2 | NA
CATSEMGLAGNEQFF | TGTGCCACCAGTGAAATGGGACTAGCAGGAAATGAGCAGTTCTTC | TRBJ2-1 | TRBV24-1 | TRBD2 | NA
CASGGRGPQSYEQYF | TGTGCTAGTGGTGGGCGGGGACCGCAATCCTACGAGCAGTACTTC | TRBJ2-7 | TRBV12-5 | NA | NA
CASRTGGEREHEQYF | TGTGCCAGCAGGACAGGGGGCGAACGGGAACACGAGCAGTACTTC | TRBJ2-7 | TRBV6-5 | TRBD1 | NA